This passage covers 5 T cell receptor beta chains from one sample sequenced in a study of PD-1 blockade in classical Hodgkin lymphoma. Generated by immunoSEQ multiplex PCR, the TCRdb table keeps only in-frame clones and is missing some. The table has 40,000 to 45,000 clones, about 77% seen once. Brentuximab vedotin exposure varied among the patients, all of whom had relapsed after autologous stem cell transplantation. The specimen comprised peripheral blood mononuclear cells (PBMCs), sampled at baseline. All receptors come from a human donor with classical Hodgkin lymphoma.

The rearrangement joins TRBV7-2 to TRBJ2-3; no firm D call. Germline V gene lookup returns CDR1 SGHTA and CDR2 FQGNSA. CDR3 length equals 11 residues. Trimming removed 6 bases at V and 4 bases at J, with 5 bases between. The CDR3 loop reads CASRRPDTQYF. In nucleotides, the CDR3 is TGTGCCAGCAGACGCCCAGATACGCAGTATTTT.

This clone was found once. The chain joins TRBV19 to TRBJ2-3; TRBD2 matches 8 bases. Germline V gene lookup returns CDR1 LNHDA and CDR2 SQIVND (reference sequence). The CDR3 loop spans 16 amino acids. With V trimmed by 5 bases and J by 4 bases, 11 bases remained unmatched. CDR3 nucleotide sequence: TGTGCCAGTAGTCCATCTCGGGGGGGCCTCTCAGATACGCAGTATTTT. Translation: CASSPSRGGLSDTQYF.

This clone was seen only once. This chain joins TRBV19 and TRBJ2-2, with D unclear. There are 12 residues in the CDR3. The V and J ends lost 6 bases and 3 bases respectively, with 5 bases between them. CDR1 and CDR2 from the germline V gene are LNHDA and SQIVND (reference sequence). CDR3 sequence: CASRRDTGELFF. The CDR3 nucleotides read TGTGCCAGTAGACGGGACACCGGGGAGCTGTTTTTT.

This chain joins TRBV6-5 and TRBJ2-7, with 10 bases identical to TRBD2. Germline V gives CDR1 MNHEY, CDR2 SVGAGI. The CDR3 runs 14 residues. V shed 6 bases and J 2 bases; nucleotides not matched to a gene: 4. CDR3 protein: CASSPGLAAYEQYF. Here the CDR3 DNA reads TGTGCCAGCAGCCCTGGACTAGCGGCCTACGAGCAGTACTTC.

This clone came up a few times. The gene calls are TRBV10-3 and TRBJ1-2; no clear D gene. Trimming pared 3 bases from V and 4 bases from J, leaving 15 bases between. The CDR3 sequence is 15 residues long. Germline CDR1 ENHRY, CDR2 SYGVKD. The CDR3 bases are TGTGCCATCAGTGACCCGACCCTTCGTGGCTATGGCTACACCTTC. This encodes CAISDPTLRGYGYTF.